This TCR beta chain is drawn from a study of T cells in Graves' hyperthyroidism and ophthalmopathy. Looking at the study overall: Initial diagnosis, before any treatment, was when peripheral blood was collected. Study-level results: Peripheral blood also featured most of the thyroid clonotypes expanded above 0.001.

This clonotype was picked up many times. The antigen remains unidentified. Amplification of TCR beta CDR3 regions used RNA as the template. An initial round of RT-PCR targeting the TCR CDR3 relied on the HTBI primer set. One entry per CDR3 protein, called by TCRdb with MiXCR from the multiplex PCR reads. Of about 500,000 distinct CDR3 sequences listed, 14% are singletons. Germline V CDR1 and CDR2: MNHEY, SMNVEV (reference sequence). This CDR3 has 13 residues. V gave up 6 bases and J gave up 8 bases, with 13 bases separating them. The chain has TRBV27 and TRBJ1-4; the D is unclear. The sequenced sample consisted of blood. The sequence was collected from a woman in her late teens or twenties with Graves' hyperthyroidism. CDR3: CASSGPLREKLFF. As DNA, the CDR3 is TGTGCCAGCAGCGGACCCTTGAGGGAAAAACTGTTTTTT.